The clone carrying this T cell receptor (beta chain) was recorded many times. No treatment of any kind had been given to any patient before thyroid surgery. With MiXCR, TCRdb called clones anew from the PCR reads. The data contain just over 70,000 clones, about 17% of them seen just once; the ten biggest clones take up 13%. CDR3 length: 14 amino acids. The junction had 10 bases not matched to a gene; V was cut back by 6 bases and J by 9 bases. Germline loops: CDR1 KGHSH, CDR2 LQKENI. The data originate from a study of metastatic and nonmetastatic thyroid tumors. The sequenced material came from blood. The chain is built from TRBV18 and TRBJ2-1; 8 positions match TRBD1. The receptor was isolated from a female donor with papillary thyroid cancer or a benign thyroid nodule (not recorded which). Some clones in this sample may be carry-over from other donors' samples. CDR3: CASSQTGVKGEQFF. In nucleotides, the CDR3 is TGTGCCAGCTCCCAGACAGGGGTGAAAGGTGAGCAGTTCTTC.